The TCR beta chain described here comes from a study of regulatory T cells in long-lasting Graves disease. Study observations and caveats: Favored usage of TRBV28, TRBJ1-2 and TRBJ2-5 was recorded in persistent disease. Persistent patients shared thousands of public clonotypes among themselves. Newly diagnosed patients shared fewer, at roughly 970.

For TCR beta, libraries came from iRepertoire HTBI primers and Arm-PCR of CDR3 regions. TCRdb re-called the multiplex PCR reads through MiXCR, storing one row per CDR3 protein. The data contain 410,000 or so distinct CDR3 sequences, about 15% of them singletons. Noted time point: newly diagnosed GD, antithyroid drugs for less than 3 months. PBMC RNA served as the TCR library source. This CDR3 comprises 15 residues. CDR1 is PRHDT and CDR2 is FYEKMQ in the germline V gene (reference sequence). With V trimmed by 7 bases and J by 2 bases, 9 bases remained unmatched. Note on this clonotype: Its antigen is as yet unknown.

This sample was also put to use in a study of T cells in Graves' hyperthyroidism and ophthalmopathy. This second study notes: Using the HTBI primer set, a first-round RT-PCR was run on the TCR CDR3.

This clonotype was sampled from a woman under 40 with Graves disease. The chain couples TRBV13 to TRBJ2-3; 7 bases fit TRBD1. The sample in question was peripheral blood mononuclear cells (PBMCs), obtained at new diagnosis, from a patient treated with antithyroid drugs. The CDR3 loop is CASILDRDHTDTQYF. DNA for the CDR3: TGTGCCAGCATCCTCGACAGGGACCACACAGATACGCAGTATTTT.